This entry lists 28 T cell receptor beta chains sequenced from one sample in a study of blood T cell repertoires in COVID-19. Produced via immunoSEQ multiplex PCR; TCRdb's table is partial and in-frame only. The data show 59,000 or so clones, about 81% seen once. The sequencing input was peripheral blood. These receptors all stem from a human donor in a cohort sampled during active COVID-19.

The chain joins TRBV7-2 to TRBJ1-3; TRBD1 agrees at 7 bases. The CDR3 is 17 amino acids. V dropped 1 base and J dropped 7; count of bases not matched to a gene: 13. The germline CDR1 and CDR2 sequences are SGHTA and FQGNSA. The CDR3 region is CASSLVAGTAGGNTIYF. The CDR3 DNA reads as TGTGCCAGCAGCTTAGTGGCCGGGACAGCAGGCGGGAACACCATATATTTT.

The J gene is TRBJ1-5, the V gene TRBV6-2 or TRBV6-3; D call uncertain. CDR3 size: 13 residues. CDR1 is MNHEY, CDR2 SVGEGT, per germline. Trimming stripped 4 bases from V and 5 bases from J, with 9 bases between. CDR3 protein: CASSSLGDQPQHF. In nucleotides, the CDR3 is TGTGCCAGCAGTTCCCTAGGAGATCAGCCCCAGCATTTT.

This clone was picked up one time. The J gene is TRBJ2-3, the V gene TRBV2; perhaps TRBD2 as D (7 bases). This CDR3 contains 14 residues. Trimming left V 5 bases short and J 2 bases short, with 11 bases between. Germline lookup yields CDR1 SNHLY and CDR2 FYNNEI. The CDR3 loop reads CASSRGGYTDTQYF. The CDR3 DNA is TGTGCCAGCAGTAGGGGGGGGTACACAGATACGCAGTATTTT.

The chain carries TRBV30 and TRBJ1-4, with D tentatively TRBD1 (5 bases). Between the trimmed V and J ends, which lost 6 bases and 8 bases, there was a span of 16 bases. The CDR3 runs to 13 residues. Germline loops: CDR1 GTSNPN, CDR2 SVGIG (reference sequence). The CDR3 protein is CACRTARGEKLFF. As DNA, the CDR3 is TGTGCCTGCCGGACCGCACGGGGGGAAAAACTGTTTTTT.

CDR3 residues: CASSDQRGGSYNEQFF. The CDR3 DNA is TGTGCCAGCAGTGACCAGCGGGGGGGATCCTACAATGAGCAGTTCTTC. The chain has TRBV28 and TRBJ2-1; 10 bases map to TRBD2. Germline trimming cut 5 bases from V and 1 base from J; bases unmatched to any gene: 5. CDR1 is MDHEN and CDR2 is SYDVKM in the germline V gene. CDR3 length equals 16 residues.

V and J are TRBV11-2 and TRBJ1-1; no clear D. With 1 base removed from V and 0 bases from J, the gap between germline ends came to 6 bases. The length of the CDR3 is 14 residues. CDR1 SGHAT and CDR2 FQNNGV come from the germline V gene. DNA for the CDR3: TGTGCCAGCAGCTTAGGGCAGGTGAACACTGAAGCTTTCTTT. Its protein is CASSLGQVNTEAFF.

This clone has only a few counts. This chain joins TRBV28 and TRBJ2-4, with D possibly matching TRBD1 (6 bases). The CDR3 runs 15 residues. V lost 2 bases and J lost 0, with 8 bases in between. Germline loops: CDR1 MDHEN, CDR2 SYDVKM. CDR3 loop: CASSLAGVAKNIQYF. CDR3 DNA: TGTGCCAGCAGTTTAGCAGGGGTAGCCAAAAACATTCAGTACTTC.

Here the CDR3 reads CASSQSGGAKGTDTQYF. The CDR3 DNA sequence: TGTGCCAGCAGCCAAAGCGGGGGGGCTAAAGGCACAGATACGCAGTATTTT. The rearrangement uses TRBV4-2 and TRBJ2-3; 10 bases map to TRBD2. The CDR3 sequence is 17 residues long. Germline V CDR1 and CDR2: LGHNA, YNFKEQ. V shed 2 bases, J shed 1 base, and the junction held 6 bases outside the gene matches.

This chain links TRBV4-1 with TRBJ2-3; maybe TRBD2 (7 bases). The CDR3 runs to 18 residues. Trimming left V 4 bases short and J 7 bases short, with 27 bases between. From germline, CDR1 is MGHRA and CDR2 YSYEKL. The DNA for the CDR3 is TGCGCCAGCAGCCCCTTAGGGACGGGGGGCTTTTTTGGAAATACGCAGTATTTT. This gives the protein CASSPLGTGGFFGNTQYF.

The gene calls are TRBV4-1 and TRBJ1-1; TRBD1 might be the D (6 bases). Per the germline V gene, CDR1 is MGHRA and CDR2 is YSYEKL. The CDR3 runs to 15 residues. V lost 5 bases and J lost 4, with 17 bases in between. CDR3 in amino acids: CASSLRTAAGTEAFF. CDR3 DNA sequence: TGCGCCAGCAGCTTACGGACAGCGGCAGGCACTGAAGCTTTCTTT.

This rearrangement joins TRBV28 to TRBJ2-1; TRBD2 aligns across 15 bases. This CDR3 is built from 14 residues. Germline V gene sequence: CDR1 MDHEN, CDR2 SYDVKM. Trimming cost V 5 bases and J 11 bases; bases outside gene matches: 4. CDR3 sequence reads: CASSGTSGGRKQFF. CDR3 DNA sequence: TGTGCCAGCAGTGGGACTAGCGGGGGGCGGAAGCAGTTCTTC. Together with reference TRBV28 and TRBJ2-1, the CDR3 gives the full variable domain: DVKVTQSSRYLVKRTGEKVFLECVQDMDHENMFWYRQDPGLGLRLIYFSYDVKMKEKGDIPEGYSVSREKKERFSLILESASTNQTSMYLCASSGTSGGRKQFFGPGTRLTVL.

The rearrangement uses TRBV5-1 and TRBJ1-1, with a weak D call TRBD1 (6 bases). The CDR3 spans 15 residues. Between the trimmed V and J ends, which lost 4 bases and 1 base, there was a span of 14 bases. Germline loops: CDR1 SGHRS, CDR2 YFSETQ. This chain's CDR3 is CASSQTGTTNTEAFF. The CDR3 bases are TGCGCCAGCAGCCAGACCGGGACAACGAACACTGAAGCTTTCTTT.

The rearrangement links TRBV2 to TRBJ1-1; perhaps TRBD1 as D (5 bases). From germline, CDR1 is SNHLY and CDR2 FYNNEI. V lost 3 bases to trimming and J lost 12 bases, with 11 bases between them. This CDR3 comprises 11 residues. CDR3 sequence (DNA): TGTGCCAGCAGTGAGGCAGGGTATACTTTCTTT. It is translated as CASSEAGYTFF. The variable domain in full, completed from reference TRBV2 and TRBJ1-1, reads EPEVTQTPSHQVTQMGQEVILRCVPISNHLYFYWYRQILGQKVEFLVSFYNNEISEKSEIFDDQFSVERPDGSNFTLKIRSTKLEDSAMYFCASSEAGYTFFGQGTRLTVV.

This clone was recorded only once. Other DNA sequences from this sample encode an identical CDR3 as well. The chain uses TRBV2 and TRBJ2-5; 9 nucleotides match TRBD1. This CDR3 comprises 13 residues. With V trimmed by 5 bases and J by 5 bases, 3 bases remained unmatched. Germline V gene sequence: CDR1 SNHLY, CDR2 FYNNEI. The CDR3 region is CASSRDRGETQYF. CDR3 nucleotides: TGTGCCAGCAGTCGTGACAGGGGGGAGACCCAGTACTTC.

This clone occurred once. The rearrangement uses TRBV18 and TRBJ1-4; D unresolved. With 2 bases removed from V and 8 bases from J, the gap between germline ends came to 15 bases. Germline CDR1 KGHSH, CDR2 LQKENI. There are 15 residues in the CDR3. The CDR3, as DNA: TGTGCCAGCTCACCAAAATCCCAGGCGGGAGAAAAACTGTTTTTT. It codes for CASSPKSQAGEKLFF.

The chain couples TRBV6-6 to TRBJ2-7; TRBD1 matches 7 bases. J gave up 2 bases and V 5 bases, and 12 bases lay outside the gene matches. This CDR3 has 16 amino acids. In germline, CDR1 is MNHNY, CDR2 SVGAGI (reference sequence). The CDR3 DNA reads as TGTGCCAGCAGTCGACAGGGTATGGTTAGGGCCTACGAGCAGTACTTC. Encoded protein: CASSRQGMVRAYEQYF.

This rearrangement joins TRBV5-4 to TRBJ2-5; 11 nucleotides agree with TRBD2. CDR1 and CDR2 from the germline V gene are SGHNT and YYREEE (reference sequence). The CDR3 is 16 amino acids. Losses at the gene ends were 0 bases for V and 1 base for J; bases not matched to a gene: 2. The CDR3 spells CASSLGGLAAQETQYF. The CDR3 nucleotides are TGTGCCAGCAGCTTGGGGGGACTAGCGGCCCAAGAGACCCAGTACTTC. The full variable domain, completed using reference TRBV5-4 and TRBJ2-5, is ETGVTQSPTHLIKTRGQQVTLRCSSQSGHNTVSWYQQALGQGPQFIFQYYREEENGRGNFPPRFSGLQFPNYSSELNVNALELDDSALYLCASSLGGLAAQETQYFGPGTRLLVL.

This chain joins TRBV7-9 and TRBJ2-5; D unclear. Between the trimmed V and J ends, which lost 6 bases and 4 bases, there was a span of 6 bases. This CDR3 comprises 11 residues. Germline-derived CDR1 and CDR2 are SEHNR and FQNEAQ (reference sequence). For the CDR3, the DNA is TGTGCCAGCAGGTCGGTAGAGACCCAGTACTTC. As protein: CASRSVETQYF.

The chain joins TRBV5-1 to TRBJ1-1; a weak D match, TRBD1 (5 bases). V lost 0 bases, J lost 6 bases, and 12 bases lay in between. This CDR3 spans 14 amino acids. Germline V CDR1 and CDR2: SGHRS, YFSETQ. The CDR3 DNA sequence: TGCGCCAGCAGCTTGGATGGACAAGGTCCTGAAGCTTTCTTT. Translating it yields CASSLDGQGPEAFF.

This chain links TRBV19 with TRBJ1-1; 8 bases agree with TRBD1. The CDR3 is made up of 16 amino acids. Germline CDR1 LNHDA, CDR2 SQIVND (reference sequence). The trim removed 4 bases at V and 5 bases at J, leaving 12 bases unmatched. The CDR3 nucleotides are TGTGCCAGTAGTAAAGGGACAGGCCCAAGAGGTACTGAAGCTTTCTTT. Translation: CASSKGTGPRGTEAFF.

This clone was observed once. This sequence joins TRBV6-5 and TRBJ2-7; D gene ambiguous. The CDR3 covers 14 residues. Germline V gene sequence: CDR1 MNHEY, CDR2 SVGAGI. Trimming stripped 6 bases from V and 0 bases from J, with 12 bases between. The DNA of the CDR3 is TGTGCCAGCAGCTTGACGGAGAGCTCCTACGAGCAGTACTTC. Protein: CASSLTESSYEQYF.

The chain joins TRBV3-1 (or the pseudogene TRBV3-2) to TRBJ2-3; TRBD2 agrees at 8 bases. V shed 5 bases and J 5 bases; nucleotides not matched to a gene: 12. CDR1 is LGHDT, CDR2 YNNKEL, per germline (reference sequence). The CDR3 spans 16 residues. CDR3 residues: CASSTLTGGPRDTQYF. CDR3 nucleotides: TGTGCCAGCAGCACCCTCACGGGGGGGCCCAGAGATACGCAGTATTTT.

The V call is TRBV24-1, the J call TRBJ1-2; D is unclear. Trimming took off 3 bases at V and 8 bases at J, with 9 bases between the two ends. There are 12 residues in the CDR3. Germline values: CDR1 KGHDR, CDR2 SFDVKD. The CDR3 spells CATSDRRSGYTF. The CDR3 DNA reads as TGTGCCACCAGTGATAGGAGATCCGGCTACACCTTC.

A single count supports this clone. The rearrangement uses TRBV2 and TRBJ2-7, with a tentative D call TRBD1 (5 bases). The CDR3 contains 17 residues. The V end was cut by 4 bases, the J end by 3 bases, with 22 bases between. CDR1 and CDR2 (germline): SNHLY, FYNNEI. CDR3 sequence reads: CASSVEMGQGPFYEQYV. The CDR3 bases are TGTGCCAGCAGTGTTGAGATGGGGCAGGGCCCGTTCTACGAGCAGTACGTC.

The V and J genes are TRBV15 and TRBJ2-6, with D unclear. Germline loops: CDR1 LNHNV, CDR2 YYDKDF (reference sequence). CDR3 length equals 15 residues. With 5 bases removed from V and 0 bases from J, the gap between germline ends came to 8 bases. The CDR3 protein is CATSVRYSGANVLTF. In nucleotides, the CDR3 is TGTGCCACCAGCGTACGGTACTCTGGGGCCAACGTCCTGACTTTC. Filled out from reference TRBV15 and TRBJ2-6, the complete variable domain reads DAMVIQNPRYQVTQFGKPVTLSCSQTLNHNVMYWYQQKSSQAPKLLFHYYDKDFNNEADTPDNFQSRRPNTSFCFLDIRSPGLGDTAMYLCATSVRYSGANVLTFGAGSRLTVL.

This chain connects TRBV3-1 (or the pseudogene TRBV3-2) to TRBJ2-3; 14 bases are a match to TRBD2. The ends lost 6 bases at V and 6 bases at J; junction bases unmatched: 2. The CDR3 spans 14 residues. Germline values: CDR1 LGHDT, CDR2 YNNKEL (reference sequence). The CDR3 DNA sequence: TGTGCCAGCAGGACTAGCGGGGGGGAGGATACGCAGTATTTT. Translation gives CASRTSGGEDTQYF.

The chain carries TRBV5-1 and TRBJ1-4, with 8 bases that match TRBD1. The germline V gene has CDR1 SGHRS and CDR2 YFSETQ. With 4 bases clipped from V and 4 bases from J, the junction kept 12 bases outside the gene matches. This CDR3 region has 17 residues. The CDR3 region has the DNA TGCGCCAGCAGCAAACCCATTGGACAGGGCGGTAATGAAAAACTGTTTTTT. Amino acid sequence: CASSKPIGQGGNEKLFF. The full variable domain, rest sourced from reference TRBV5-1 and TRBJ1-4, is KAGVTQTPRYLIKTRGQQVTLSCSPISGHRSVSWYQQTPGQGLQFLFEYFSETQRNKGNFPGRFSGRQFSNSRSEMNVSTLELGDSALYLCASSKPIGQGGNEKLFFGSGTQLSVL.

V usage is TRBV28 and J usage is TRBJ1-1; 7 nucleotides agree with TRBD1. Germline-derived CDR1 and CDR2 are MDHEN and SYDVKM. CDR3 length: 13 amino acids. Trimming removed 5 bases from V and 5 bases from J; junction bases left unmatched: 5. CDR3 nucleotides: TGTGCCAGCAGTGACAGGGTTGGTACTGAAGCTTTCTTT. It is translated as CASSDRVGTEAFF.